Shown below are 6 T cell receptor beta chains from a single sample sequenced in a study of T cell responses to AZD1222 COVID-19 vaccine. Here immunoSEQ multiplex PCR was the method, and the copy in TCRdb shows in-frame clones only, minus some. The sample comprises some 58,000 clones, approximately 80% of which are singletons, and approximately 5.2% rests with the top ten. This sample comprised peripheral blood, obtained 28 days after the second AZD1222 dose. These receptor sequences come from an adult who received the AZD1222 COVID-19 vaccine.

The rearrangement links TRBV15 to TRBJ2-5; D possibly corresponds to TRBD1 (6 bases). The CDR3 contains 15 residues. Trimming took 3 bases from V and 5 from J, leaving 16 bases between them. In germline, CDR1 is LNHNV, CDR2 YYDKDF (reference sequence). CDR3 region: CATSRAQGKWETQYF. The CDR3 DNA follows: TGTGCCACCAGCAGGGCCCAGGGGAAGTGGGAGACCCAGTACTTC.

The V and J genes are TRBV28 and TRBJ1-2, with unresolved D. CDR3 length: 14 residues. Germline values: CDR1 MDHEN, CDR2 SYDVKM. V shed 2 bases and J shed 2 bases, with 9 bases lying between them. CDR3: CASSLGEINYGYTF. In nucleotides, the CDR3 is TGTGCCAGCAGTTTAGGGGAAATAAACTATGGCTACACCTTC.

This chain uses TRBV14 with TRBJ2-5; 8 bases are a match to TRBD2. From germline, CDR1 is SGHDN and CDR2 FVKESK. Unmatched junction bases numbered 9, after V lost 4 bases and J lost 2 bases. The CDR3 has 16 amino acids. The DNA for the CDR3 is TGTGCCAGCAGCCTGGGACTAGAATGGGGGCAAGAGACCCAGTACTTC. Translating gives CASSLGLEWGQETQYF.

This chain joins TRBV4-1 and TRBJ1-5, with TRBD1 identical over 8 bases. CDR3 size: 17 residues. The germline gives CDR1 MGHRA, CDR2 YSYEKL. V was pared by 2 bases and J by 5 bases, with 11 bases of the junction left unmatched. In nucleotides, the CDR3 is TGCGCCAGCAGCCAAAATTTAGGGACAGGACTTCATCAGCCCCAGCATTTT. Amino acid sequence: CASSQNLGTGLHQPQHF.

V usage is TRBV5-4 and J usage is TRBJ2-3, with D perhaps TRBD2 (6 bases). CDR3 length: 15 amino acids. Germline V gene sequence: CDR1 SGHNT, CDR2 YYREEE (reference sequence). With 0 bases removed from V and 0 bases from J, the gap between germline ends came to 8 bases. CDR3 amino acids: CASSLAGASTDTQYF. The CDR3 region has the DNA TGTGCCAGCAGCTTGGCGGGAGCTAGCACAGATACGCAGTATTTT. Full variable domain (remainder filled in from reference TRBV5-4 and TRBJ2-3): ETGVTQSPTHLIKTRGQQVTLRCSSQSGHNTVSWYQQALGQGPQFIFQYYREEENGRGNFPPRFSGLQFPNYSSELNVNALELDDSALYLCASSLAGASTDTQYFGPGTRLTVL.

The V gene is TRBV2, the J gene TRBJ1-6; the match to TRBD1 covers 9 bases. V trimming: 6 bases; J trimming: 10 bases; junction bases outside the gene matches: 7. Germline V gives CDR1 SNHLY, CDR2 FYNNEI. This CDR3 is built from 14 residues. The CDR3 loop is CASSKQGAGSPLHF. The CDR3 DNA follows: TGTGCCAGCAGCAAACAGGGGGCCGGCTCACCCCTCCACTTT.